These T cell receptor beta chains were read from a single sample in a study of T-cell reconstitution after alpha-beta-depleted transplantation in children. TCRdb re-analysed the PCR reads in MiXCR, keeping a single row per CDR3 protein. The top ten clones hold approximately 5% of a sample with fewer than 550,000 distinct CDR3 sequences, approximately 10% of them seen once. The starting material was PBMCs from the stem cell graft donor, obtained from the stem cell graft. Source of these receptors: a human donor who donated a stem cell graft to a child with acute myeloid leukemia. The CDR3 runs from the conserved cysteine through the conserved F or W. A D gene is named only where the DNA matches it firmly. Clone size is stated in some rows and not others, as once, few, many or a class when expanded.

clone size | J gene | V gene | D gene | CDR3 DNA | CDR3 protein
many | TRBJ1-1 | TRBV12-3/TRBV12-4 | . | TGTGCCAGCAGTGACCTCTGGACTAAAACAGGGATCCATTTT | CASSDLWTKTGIHF
. | TRBJ1-4 | TRBV10-3 | . | TGTGCCATCAGGGGGACGGGGGGTGAAAAACTGTTTTTT | CAIRGTGGEKLFF
. | TRBJ1-2 | TRBV11-2 | . | TGTGCCAGCAGCTTAGAGTACCGCATGGGCTACACCTTC | CASSLEYRMGYTF
few | TRBJ1-5 | TRBV28 | TRBD1 | TGTGCCAGCAGTCCTCATTCCGGGACAGGCCATCAGCCCCAGCATTTT | CASSPHSGTGHQPQHF
few | TRBJ2-1 | TRBV29-1 | . | TGCAGCGCGATGAGGCGGGACAATGAGCAGTTCTTC | CSAMRRDNEQFF
few | TRBJ2-1 | TRBV20-1 | TRBD1 | TGCAGTGCTAGAAGAGGGGGCGGCTACAATGAGCAGTTCTTC | CSARRGGGYNEQFF
. | TRBJ1-6 | TRBV2 | . | TGTGCCAGCATCCTGACAACCTATAATTCACCCCTCCACTTT | CASILTTYNSPLHF
once | TRBJ2-3 | TRBV7-9 | TRBD1 | TGTGCCAGCAGCACACGACAGGGTCCAGATACGCAGTATTTT | CASSTRQGPDTQYF
. | TRBJ2-3 | TRBV25-1 | TRBD1 | TGTGCCAGCATGGGACAGAACACAGATACGCAGTATTTT | CASMGQNTDTQYF
. | TRBJ2-2 | TRBV7-9 | . | TGTGCCAGCAGCTCCTTCGGGGGACGGACCGGGGAGCTGTTTTTT | CASSSFGGRTGELFF
few | TRBJ2-3 | TRBV20-1 | . | TGCAGTGCTAGAGATTTACAGGGAGGAGATACGCAGTATTTT | CSARDLQGGDTQYF
. | TRBJ1-1 | TRBV10-3 | . | TGTGCCATCAGTGCGACAGGAGACGGTGACACTGAAGCTTTCTTT | CAISATGDGDTEAFF
few | TRBJ1-1 | TRBV20-1 | TRBD1 | TGCAGTGCTGCGCCGGGACAGGGACTTGGCACTGAAGCTTTCTTT | CSAAPGQGLGTEAFF
many | TRBJ2-5 | TRBV20-1 | TRBD1 | TGCAGTGCTCTATTCACAGGGGGCGAGGAGACCCAGTACTTC | CSALFTGGEETQYF
. | TRBJ2-4 | TRBV12-5 | . | TGTGCTAGTGGTTTGGGGGCCGCACCCAAAAACATTCAGTACTTC | CASGLGAAPKNIQYF
. | TRBJ2-2 | TRBV12-3/TRBV12-4 | TRBD2 | TGTGCCAGCAGTTGGCTAGCGGATGGTGGGGAGCTGTTTTTT | CASSWLADGGELFF
. | TRBJ2-7 | TRBV5-1 | TRBD1 | TGCGCCAGCACCCTAGGACAGGATCGCTACGAGCAGTACTTC | CASTLGQDRYEQYF
few | TRBJ1-3 | TRBV25-1 | TRBD1 | TGTGCCAGTGGAGGGGACAGGGTTGGAAACACCATATATTTT | CASGGDRVGNTIYF
few | TRBJ1-2 | TRBV7-6 | TRBD1 | TGTGCCAGCAGCTTGGGACAGGGGGCGGATGGCTACACCTTC | CASSLGQGADGYTF
few | TRBJ2-3 | TRBV6-1 | . | TGTGCCAGCAGCCGATTAGGGTACGAGCCCACAGATACGCAGTATTTT | CASSRLGYEPTDTQYF
few | TRBJ1-6 | TRBV6-5 | . | TGTGCCAGCAGTCTCGGACGGTCACCCCTCCACTTT | CASSLGRSPLHF
. | TRBJ2-5 | TRBV10-3 | TRBD2 | TGTGCCATCAGTGCCGGGACTAGGCCACCGGAGACCCAGTACTTC | CAISAGTRPPETQYF
many | TRBJ2-1 | TRBV7-9 | . | TGTGCCAGCAGCCTAGAGGGTGGGGACAAAGAGCAGTTCTTC | CASSLEGGDKEQFF
few | TRBJ2-5 | TRBV7-8 | . | TGTGCCAGCAGCTTAGCAGGGATGAAGACCCAGTACTTC | CASSLAGMKTQYF
few | TRBJ2-7 | TRBV15 | . | TGTGCCACCAGCAAGACGCTTTCCTACGAGCAGTACTTC | CATSKTLSYEQYF
. | TRBJ1-6 | TRBV2 | TRBD1 | TGTGCCAGCAGGTCGGGACAGGGGATTTCACCCCTCCACTTT | CASRSGQGISPLHF
few | TRBJ2-3 | TRBV11-3 | TRBD2 | TGTGCCAGCAGCCTGCGGACTAGCGGAACCACAGATACGCAGTATTTT | CASSLRTSGTTDTQYF
few | TRBJ2-1 | TRBV6-2/TRBV6-3 | . | TGTGCCAGCAGTTCCGACGCCCGAGGGGGATACTTATACAATGAGCAGTTCTTC | CASSSDARGGYLYNEQFF
. | TRBJ2-5 | TRBV7-9 | . | TGTGCCAGCAGCTTAGGCTTAGCGACGGAGACCCAGTACTTC | CASSLGLATETQYF
. | TRBJ2-1 | TRBV5-1 | . | TGCGCCAGCAGCTTGGGGGACCCAGGGGATGAGCAGTTCTTC | CASSLGDPGDEQFF
few | TRBJ2-1 | TRBV7-2 | TRBD2 | TGTGCCAGCAGCTTAGCTCGGACTAGCGGGGCCTACAATGAGCAGTTCTTC | CASSLARTSGAYNEQFF
. | TRBJ1-5 | TRBV27 | . | TGTGCCAGCAGCCCATCCCCGTATAGCAATCAGCCCCAGCATTTT | CASSPSPYSNQPQHF
few | TRBJ2-1 | TRBV29-1 | . | TGCAGCGTTGAAGACTCGGAGGATCAAAGTCCGGATGAGCAGTTCTTC | CSVEDSEDQSPDEQFF
many | TRBJ2-4 | TRBV5-1 | . | TGCGCCAGCAGCTACACCGGGACTGGGAACATTCAGTACTTC | CASSYTGTGNIQYF
. | TRBJ1-1 | TRBV6-2/TRBV6-3 | . | TGTGCCAGCAGTTACATCCGGGGTTTGGCTGAAGCTTTCTTT | CASSYIRGLAEAFF
few | TRBJ2-7 | TRBV7-9 | TRBD1 | TGTGCCAGCAGCAAAGAAGGGACAGGGTATGAAGAGCAGTACTTC | CASSKEGTGYEEQYF
. | TRBJ2-1 | TRBV3-1 | TRBD2 | TGTGCCAGCAGCCAAGACGCTAGCGGGTACAATGAGCAGTTCTTC | CASSQDASGYNEQFF
few | TRBJ1-4 | TRBV5-1 | . | TGCGCCAGCAGCTGGGCAGGGGACCGGGCTGAAAAACTGTTTTTT | CASSWAGDRAEKLFF
many | TRBJ1-3 | TRBV12-3/TRBV12-4 | TRBD1 | TGTGCCAGCAGTCCGAGACAGGGGCCCCTCTCTGGAAACACCATATATTTT | CASSPRQGPLSGNTIYF
. | TRBJ1-2 | TRBV11-2 | . | TGTGCCAGCAGCTTAGATCTGAGTGGGGGGAACTATGGCTACACCTTC | CASSLDLSGGNYGYTF
many | TRBJ2-2 | TRBV4-2 | TRBD2 | TGTGCCAGCAGCGTCGAACTAGCGGGGGTCACCGGGGAGCTGTTTTTT | CASSVELAGVTGELFF
few | TRBJ1-4 | TRBV18 | . | TGTGCCAGCTCCATCCGTTCTCGTGAAAAACTGTTTTTT | CASSIRSREKLFF
few | TRBJ2-2 | TRBV6-5 | TRBD2 | TGTGCCAGCAGTTACTCGAGCGGGAGGACGACCGGGGAGCTGTTTTTT | CASSYSSGRTTGELFF